The rows below give T cell receptor beta chains drawn from one sample of a study of shared clonotypes between healthy human individuals. Assay used: immunoSEQ multiplex PCR; TCRdb lists only in-frame clones, some missing. The sample includes more than 1,200,000 clones, around 98.5% of them seen just once. Sequencing used naive CD4+ T cells sorted from blood. The receptors stem from a man aged 30 to 45 in good health. CDR3s include the opening cysteine and the closing phenylalanine or tryptophan. Each record gives: D gene, V gene, clone size, J gene, CDR3 DNA, CDR3 protein. The D gene is left open where the match is weak. The size of a clone is reported for some rows only, either as once, few or many, or as a class for expanded clones.

-,TRBV5-1,once,TRBJ2-6,TGCGCCAGCAGCTCCCTCTCCTCTGGGGCCAACGTCCTGACTTTC,CASSSLSSGANVLTF
TRBD2,TRBV18,-,TRBJ2-1,TGTGCCAGCTCACCCGCGGGACTAGCGGGAGGGCCAAGGTACAATGAGCAGTTCTTC,CASSPAGLAGGPRYNEQFF
TRBD2,TRBV10-3,-,TRBJ2-1,TGTGCCATCAGTGAGTCCAAGGGGGCGGGAGGGAAGAATGAGCAGTTCTTC,CAISESKGAGGKNEQFF
-,TRBV10-3,-,TRBJ1-1,TGTGCCATCGCTTCAAAAAGATCCTACAGGGTGAACACTGAAGCTTTCTTT,CAIASKRSYRVNTEAFF
TRBD1,TRBV11-3,-,TRBJ2-3,TGTGCCAGCAGCCAGGGACAGAACACAGATACGCAGTATTTT,CASSQGQNTDTQYF
-,TRBV5-5,-,TRBJ2-7,TGTGCCAGCAGCCCCCGGGACCCTCGCTCCTACGAGCAGTACTTC,CASSPRDPRSYEQYF
-,TRBV19,-,TRBJ1-2,TGTGCCACCAGTAATCTCGTTGCTGCTGGCTACACCTTC,CATSNLVAAGYTF
-,TRBV4-3,-,TRBJ2-1,TGCGCCAGCAGCCAAGAGGGAACGGGACCGTGGAATGAGCAGTTCTTC,CASSQEGTGPWNEQFF
-,TRBV18,once,TRBJ2-6,TGTGCCAGCTCACCAAGTCCTACAGAAACGAGCTCTGGGGCCAACGTCCTGACTTTC,CASSPSPTETSSGANVLTF
-,TRBV21-1,-,TRBJ2-7,TGTGCCAGCAGCAAAGCGGAGGACAGGTGCCTCGCGCAGTACTTC,CASSKAEDRCLAQYF
-,TRBV5-1,-,TRBJ2-5,TGCGCCAGCAGCGTCCGGGAGAAAGAGACCCAGTACTTC,CASSVREKETQYF
-,TRBV7-2,once,TRBJ2-7,TGTGCCAGCAGCTTAGGCCGGACCTACGAGCAGTACTTC,CASSLGRTYEQYF
-,TRBV11-2,-,TRBJ2-7,TGTGCCAGCAGCTTAGATTGGACACCTATATTCGGGCAGTACTTC,CASSLDWTPIFGQYF
-,TRBV7-9,-,TRBJ2-7,TGTGCCAGCAGACCTGACACCCTCTACGAGCAGTACTTC,CASRPDTLYEQYF
TRBD1,TRBV11-2,-,TRBJ1-4,TGTGCCAGCAGCCTACAGGGGGGAACTAATGAAAAACTGTTTTTT,CASSLQGGTNEKLFF
TRBD1,TRBV2,-,TRBJ2-2,TGTGCCAGCAGATACAGGGGGAACGGGGAGCTGTTTTTT,CASRYRGNGELFF
TRBD1,TRBV11-2,-,TRBJ1-2,TGTGCCAGCAGCACGGGGACAGTACCCAACTATGGCTACACCTTC,CASSTGTVPNYGYTF
-,TRBV18,-,TRBJ2-7,TGTGCCAGCTCACCACCGGGCGGGATCTCCTACGAGCAGTACTTC,CASSPPGGISYEQYF
-,TRBV7-2,-,TRBJ1-2,TGTGCCAGCAGCTTGGGACCGGAAAATGGCTACACCTTC,CASSLGPENGYTF
-,TRBV5-3,once,TRBJ1-5,TGTGCCAGAAGCTTTCCGTTTTGGAATCAGCCCCAGCATTTT,CARSFPFWNQPQHF
TRBD2,TRBV7-8,-,TRBJ2-3,TGTGCCAGCAGCCCACGACTAGCGGGAGCTTCTAGCACAGATACGCAGTATTTT,CASSPRLAGASSTDTQYF
TRBD2,TRBV5-4,once,TRBJ2-3,TGTGCCAGCAGCCATAGCGGGAGGGCATTGTCAGATACGCAGTATTTT,CASSHSGRALSDTQYF
-,TRBV5-1,-,TRBJ1-1,TGCGCCAGCAGGATGAGGCAGGGAGGAGACACTGAAGCTTTCTTT,CASRMRQGGDTEAFF
-,TRBV29-1,-,TRBJ2-5,TGCAGCGTTGAGTCAGGGAAGGAGACCCAGTACTTC,CSVESGKETQYF
-,TRBV14,-,TRBJ2-7,TGTGCCAGCAGCCGGGCCCCCTACGAGCAGTACTTC,CASSRAPYEQYF
-,TRBV5-6,-,TRBJ1-5,TGTGCCAGCAGCTTGGCAGGGGTCTGGCAGCCCCAGCATTTT,CASSLAGVWQPQHF
-,TRBV5-6,once,TRBJ2-3,TGTGCCAGCAGCTTGTCAACGGAGCGGAGCACAGATACGCAGTATTTT,CASSLSTERSTDTQYF
-,TRBV7-3,-,TRBJ2-1,TGTGCCAGCAGCCCGGCGTCGTCTCCCCAGCAGTTCTTC,CASSPASSPQQFF
TRBD2,TRBV7-9,-,TRBJ2-7,TGTGCCAGCAGCTCATTTATAGGACTAGGCTACGAGCAGTACTTC,CASSSFIGLGYEQYF
TRBD2,TRBV25-1,-,TRBJ2-1,TGTGCCAGCAGTGATTTGGCGGGGGGGCCTAGCTCCTACAATGAGCAGTTCTTC,CASSDLAGGPSSYNEQFF
-,TRBV28,-,TRBJ2-2,TGTGCCAGCACCCGGGGCTTCGGGGAGCTGTTTTTT,CASTRGFGELFF
-,TRBV10-1,-,TRBJ2-7,TGCGCCAGCTCGGACGGGCTCTCCTACGAGCAGTACTTC,CASSDGLSYEQYF
-,TRBV4-1,-,TRBJ2-1,TGCGCCAGCAGCCAAATAGGAAAGGGAGTTAATGAGCAGTTCTTC,CASSQIGKGVNEQFF
TRBD1,TRBV18,-,TRBJ1-2,TGTGCCAGCTCACCACCGGGAGTGGGGATGACCCAAACAGAGACAGGGCAGTTCTATGGCTACACCTTC,CASSPPGVGMTQTETGQFYGYTF
TRBD1,TRBV6-5,-,TRBJ1-1,TGTGCCAGCAGAACGACAGGGTCACAGGTCACTGAAGCTTTCTTT,CASRTTGSQVTEAFF
TRBD1,TRBV5-1,-,TRBJ2-5,TGCGCCAGCGGATTACAGGGGATTGAAGAGACCCAGTACTTC,CASGLQGIEETQYF
TRBD1,TRBV5-1,-,TRBJ2-7,TGCGCCAGCAGCTCGGTACCGGGACAGGGAGGCTACGAGCAGTACTTC,CASSSVPGQGGYEQYF
-,TRBV5-4,-,TRBJ1-2,TGTGCCAGCAGCTTGGACCCGGGGGGGACCTATGGCTACACCTTC,CASSLDPGGTYGYTF
TRBD2,TRBV5-1,-,TRBJ2-1,TGCGCCAGCAGCCCCGGGACTAGCGGGAGCTCCATTTATGGGCAGTTCTTC,CASSPGTSGSSIYGQFF
TRBD1,TRBV10-3,-,TRBJ1-1,TGTGCCATACGTCCCGGGACAGGGAACACTGAAGCTTTCTTT,CAIRPGTGNTEAFF
-,TRBV7-8,-,TRBJ1-1,TGTGCCAGCAGCCCCTCAGATGGGTCTGGCAGAGCCCTGGTTTTCTTT,CASSPSDGSGRALVFF
-,TRBV15,-,TRBJ2-1,TGTGCCACCAGCAGGGTACCGGGACTGGCATACAATGAGCAGTTCTTC,CATSRVPGLAYNEQFF
-,TRBV5-1,once,TRBJ2-1,TGCGCCAGCAGCTTGGGAGGGACGGTGAACAATGAGCAGTTCTTC,CASSLGGTVNNEQFF
-,TRBV11-3,once,TRBJ2-3,TGTGCCAGCAGCATATCCGGCTCTCTAAGGGATACGCAGTATTTT,CASSISGSLRDTQYF
-,TRBV28,-,TRBJ2-5,TGTGCCAGCAGTTTACTAGATCGAGAGACCCAGTACTTC,CASSLLDRETQYF
-,TRBV15,-,TRBJ2-3,TGTGCCACCAGCAGATACAGGGATTTAACAGATACGCAGTATTTT,CATSRYRDLTDTQYF
-,TRBV19,-,TRBJ1-1,TGTGCCAGTAGTATCACCGTGAACACTGAAGCTTTCTTT,CASSITVNTEAFF
-,TRBV18,-,TRBJ1-5,TGTGCCAGCTCACCACCATCAGCTAGCAATCAGCCCCAGCATTTT,CASSPPSASNQPQHF
TRBD2,TRBV4-1,-,TRBJ2-1,TGCGCCAGCAGCCAAGATCTGTCTAGCGGGAGGACTGGGGAGAATGAGCAGTTCTTC,CASSQDLSSGRTGENEQFF
TRBD2,TRBV7-2,-,TRBJ2-2,TGTGCCAGCAGCTTATCAAGACCTAGCGGGGGGAACACCGGGGAGCTGTTTTTT,CASSLSRPSGGNTGELFF
-,TRBV14,-,TRBJ2-4,TGTGCCAGCAGCCGAGGGGCGCCTGAGAGCATTCAGTACTTC,CASSRGAPESIQYF
TRBD1,TRBV9,-,TRBJ2-7,TGTGCCAGCAGCCCCCGGACAGGGGTGAGCTACGAGCAGTACTTC,CASSPRTGVSYEQYF